A selection of T cell receptor beta chains follows, all from one sample in a study of blood T cells in healthy people across ages. TCRdb independently ran MiXCR on the 5' RACE reads; one entry per CDR3 protein. Here the sample spans 910,000 or so distinct CDR3 sequences, about 51% being singletons. The sequenced sample consisted of blood. Receptor source: a woman in her sixties or seventies in good health. The CDR3 runs from the conserved cysteine through the conserved F or W. Each record gives: D gene, J gene, V gene, clone size, CDR3 DNA, CDR3 protein. A D gene is named only where the DNA matches it firmly. Clone sizes are given selectively: once, few, many, or a class where the clone is expanded.

TRBD2	TRBJ2-1	TRBV25-1	-	TGTGCCAGCAGTGAATGGGGAGGGACTAGGGAGTTCTTC	CASSEWGGTREFF
TRBD2	TRBJ2-7	TRBV30	-	TGTGCCTGGACTAGCGGGCCGGGGGTCTACGAGCAGTACTTC	CAWTSGPGVYEQYF
-	TRBJ2-7	TRBV10-3	-	TGTGCGTGCCGGGACGGGAGCTCCTACGAGCAGTACTTC	CACRDGSSYEQYF
-	TRBJ2-3	TRBV5-6	few	TGTGCCAGCAGCCGCCAGGGCCCAGATACGCAGTATTTT	CASSRQGPDTQYF
-	TRBJ2-1	TRBV6-6	-	TGTGCCAGCAGTTCATTCGACAATGAGCAGTTCTTC	CASSSFDNEQFF
TRBD2	TRBJ2-1	TRBV6-6	-	TGTGCCAGCAAGCAGGCGGGAGACCACTCCTACAATGAGCAGTTCTTC	CASKQAGDHSYNEQFF
TRBD1	TRBJ1-1	TRBV18	-	TGTGCCAGCTCAGTTCGGCAGGGGGCATCGAACACTGAAGCTTTCTTT	CASSVRQGASNTEAFF
TRBD2	TRBJ2-3	TRBV5-1	-	TGCGCCAGCAACCCGGGACTAGCGGGAGGTACGCAGTATTTT	CASNPGLAGGTQYF
-	TRBJ2-3	TRBV10-3	-	TGTGCCATCAGTGTCGGACAGAAGGATACGCAGTATTTT	CAISVGQKDTQYF
-	TRBJ2-5	TRBV18	-	TGTGCCAGCTCATCGGCTTCTACCTCATCCCCCCAGTACTTC	CASSSASTSSPQYF
-	TRBJ2-3	TRBV4-1	few	TGCGCCAGCAGCCATATCCGAGATACGCAGTATTTT	CASSHIRDTQYF
TRBD2	TRBJ2-3	TRBV7-9	-	TGTGCCGGGGGGACGGGGACTAGTGCAGATACGCAGTATTTT	CAGGTGTSADTQYF
-	TRBJ1-2	TRBV27	few	TGTGCCAGCAGTTTATCAAGGGCTAACTATGGCTACACCTTC	CASSLSRANYGYTF
TRBD1	TRBJ2-2	TRBV4-2	-	TGTGCCAGCAGCCAACCCCCAGGGGGCACCGGGGAGCTGTTTTTT	CASSQPPGGTGELFF
-	TRBJ2-3	TRBV6-4	-	TGTGCCAGCAGTGACTCCAAGTGGGGAGATACGCAGTATTTT	CASSDSKWGDTQYF
-	TRBJ2-5	TRBV20-1	few	TGCAGTGCTCCACCCCCACCTAAAACAGGGACAGAGACCCAGTACTTC	CSAPPPPKTGTETQYF
-	TRBJ2-5	TRBV7-2	-	TGTGCCAGCAATCTAAGGAGGAACCAAGAGACCCAGTACTTC	CASNLRRNQETQYF
-	TRBJ1-5	TRBV28	-	TGTGCCAGCAGTTACCGGTTTCCTAGCAATCAGCCCCAGCATTTT	CASSYRFPSNQPQHF
-	TRBJ1-1	TRBV28	-	TGTGCCAGCAGTTTATCCTCAGGGTTTCCGAACACTGAAGCTTTCTTT	CASSLSSGFPNTEAFF
-	TRBJ1-1	TRBV6-6	few	TGTGCCAGCAGTTACAATCTCCCGGGGGATACTGAAGCTTTCTTT	CASSYNLPGDTEAFF
-	TRBJ1-4	TRBV7-2	few	TGTGCCAGCAGCTTAGGGCCCGGGGGAACTAATGAAAAACTGTTTTTT	CASSLGPGGTNEKLFF
-	TRBJ1-4	TRBV2	once	TGTGCCAGCAGGGAGGGCGGAACTGAAAAACTGTTTTTT	CASREGGTEKLFF
-	TRBJ2-4	TRBV6-2/TRBV6-3	-	TGCGGCAGCAGGGCAGACAACGAAAACATTCAGTACTTC	CGSRADNENIQYF